This T cell receptor (beta chain) comes out of a study of blood T cell repertoires in COVID-19. In the authors' workflow: Researchers report that nucleated cell counts were estimated from reference gene primer amplification. The repertoire was sequenced with immunoSEQ multiplex PCR; TCRdb's copy has only in-frame clones and lacks some. From that table come the V and J calls and clone size; the DNA was used to work out D and trimming. The table has approximately 110,000 clones, 84% seen once. Germline-derived CDR1 and CDR2 are SNHLY and FYNNEI. J was trimmed by 10 bases and V by 3 bases; bases with no gene match: 6. The CDR3 is 12 amino acids.

Sequencing was performed on peripheral blood. The V call is TRBV2, the J call TRBJ2-7, with 7 bases that match TRBD2. This TCR was recovered from a woman aged 40 to 55 with acute or convalescent COVID-19. The CDR3 nucleotides read TGTGCCAGCAGTGATGGACTAGAGTATCAGTACTTC. Amino acid sequence: CASSDGLEYQYF.